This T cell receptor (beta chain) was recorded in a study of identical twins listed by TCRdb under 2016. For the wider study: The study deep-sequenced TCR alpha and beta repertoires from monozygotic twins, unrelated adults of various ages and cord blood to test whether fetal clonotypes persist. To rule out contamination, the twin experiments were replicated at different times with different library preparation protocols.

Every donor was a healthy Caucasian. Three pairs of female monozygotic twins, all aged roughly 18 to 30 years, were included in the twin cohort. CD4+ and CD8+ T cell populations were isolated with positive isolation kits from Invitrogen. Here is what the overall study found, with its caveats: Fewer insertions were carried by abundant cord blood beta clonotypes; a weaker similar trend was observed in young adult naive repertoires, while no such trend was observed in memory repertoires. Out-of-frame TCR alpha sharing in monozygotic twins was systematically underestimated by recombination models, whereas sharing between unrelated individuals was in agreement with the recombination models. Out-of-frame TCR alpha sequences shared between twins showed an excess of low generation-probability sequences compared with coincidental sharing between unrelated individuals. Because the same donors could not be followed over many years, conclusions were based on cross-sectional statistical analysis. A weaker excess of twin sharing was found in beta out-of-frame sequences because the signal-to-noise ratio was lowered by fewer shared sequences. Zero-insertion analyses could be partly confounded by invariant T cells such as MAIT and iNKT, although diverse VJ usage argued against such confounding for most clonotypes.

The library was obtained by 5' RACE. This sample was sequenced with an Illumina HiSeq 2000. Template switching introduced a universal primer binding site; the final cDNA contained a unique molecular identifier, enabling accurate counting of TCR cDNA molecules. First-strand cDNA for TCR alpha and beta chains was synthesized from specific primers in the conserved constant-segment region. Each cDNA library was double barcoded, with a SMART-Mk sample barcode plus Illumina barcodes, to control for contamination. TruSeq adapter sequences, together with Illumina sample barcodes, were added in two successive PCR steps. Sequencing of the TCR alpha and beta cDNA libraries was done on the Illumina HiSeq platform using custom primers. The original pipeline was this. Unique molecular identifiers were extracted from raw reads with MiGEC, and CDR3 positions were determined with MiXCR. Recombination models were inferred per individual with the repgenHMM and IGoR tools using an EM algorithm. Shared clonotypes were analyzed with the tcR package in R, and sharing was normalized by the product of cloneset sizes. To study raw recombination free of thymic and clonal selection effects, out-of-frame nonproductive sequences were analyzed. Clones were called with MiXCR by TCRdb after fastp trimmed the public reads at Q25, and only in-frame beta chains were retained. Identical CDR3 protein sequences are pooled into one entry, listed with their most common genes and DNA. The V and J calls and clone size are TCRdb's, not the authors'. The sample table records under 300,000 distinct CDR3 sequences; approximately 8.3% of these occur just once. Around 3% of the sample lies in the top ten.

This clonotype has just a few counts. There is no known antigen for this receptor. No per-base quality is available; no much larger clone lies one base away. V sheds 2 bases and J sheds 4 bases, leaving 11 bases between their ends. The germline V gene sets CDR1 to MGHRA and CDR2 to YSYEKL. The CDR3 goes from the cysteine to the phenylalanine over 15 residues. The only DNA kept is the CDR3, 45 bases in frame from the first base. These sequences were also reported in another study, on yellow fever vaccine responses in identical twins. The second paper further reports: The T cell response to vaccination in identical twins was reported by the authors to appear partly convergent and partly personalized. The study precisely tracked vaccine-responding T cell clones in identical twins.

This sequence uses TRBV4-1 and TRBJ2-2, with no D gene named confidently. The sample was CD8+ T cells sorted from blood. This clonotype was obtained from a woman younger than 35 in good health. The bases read TGCGCCAGCAGCCAATTCGGGCCCAGCACCGGGGAGCTGTTTTTT. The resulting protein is CASSQFGPSTGELFF.